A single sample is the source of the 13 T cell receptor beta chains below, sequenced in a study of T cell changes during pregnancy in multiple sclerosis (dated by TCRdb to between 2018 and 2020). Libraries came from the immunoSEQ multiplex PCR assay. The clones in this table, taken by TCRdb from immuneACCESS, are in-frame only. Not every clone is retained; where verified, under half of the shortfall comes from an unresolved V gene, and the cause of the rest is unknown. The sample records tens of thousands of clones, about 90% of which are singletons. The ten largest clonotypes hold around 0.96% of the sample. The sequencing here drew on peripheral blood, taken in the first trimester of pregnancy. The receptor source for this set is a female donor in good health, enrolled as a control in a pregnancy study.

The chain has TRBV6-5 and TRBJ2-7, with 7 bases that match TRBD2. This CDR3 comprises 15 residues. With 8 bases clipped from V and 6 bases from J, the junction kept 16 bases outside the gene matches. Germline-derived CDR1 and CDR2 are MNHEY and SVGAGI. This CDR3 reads CASRTPVGGVAEQYF. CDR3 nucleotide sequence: TGTGCCAGCCGTACCCCTGTGGGAGGGGTTGCCGAGCAGTACTTC.

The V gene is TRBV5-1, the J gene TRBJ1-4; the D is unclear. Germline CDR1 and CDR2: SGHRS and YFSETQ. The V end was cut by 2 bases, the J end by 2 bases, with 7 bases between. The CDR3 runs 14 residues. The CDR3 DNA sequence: TGCGCCAGCAGCTTCCTTGCGACTAATGAAAAACTGTTTTTT. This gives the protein CASSFLATNEKLFF.

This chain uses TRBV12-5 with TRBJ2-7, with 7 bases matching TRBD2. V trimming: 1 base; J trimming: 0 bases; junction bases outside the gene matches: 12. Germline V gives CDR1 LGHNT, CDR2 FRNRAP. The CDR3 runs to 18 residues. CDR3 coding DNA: TGTGCTAGTGGTTTGGCCAATCCCGGGAGGTTACTCTCCTACGAGCAGTACTTC. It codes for CASGLANPGRLLSYEQYF.

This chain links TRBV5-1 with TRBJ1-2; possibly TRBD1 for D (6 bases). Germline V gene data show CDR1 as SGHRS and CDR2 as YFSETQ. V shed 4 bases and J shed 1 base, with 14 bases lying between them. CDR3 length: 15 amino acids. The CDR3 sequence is CASSLWTAFNYGYTF. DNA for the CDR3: TGCGCCAGCAGCCTCTGGACAGCCTTTAACTATGGCTACACCTTC. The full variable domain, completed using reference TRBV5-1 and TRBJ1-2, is KAGVTQTPRYLIKTRGQQVTLSCSPISGHRSVSWYQQTPGQGLQFLFEYFSETQRNKGNFPGRFSGRQFSNSRSEMNVSTLELGDSALYLCASSLWTAFNYGYTFGSGTRLTVV.

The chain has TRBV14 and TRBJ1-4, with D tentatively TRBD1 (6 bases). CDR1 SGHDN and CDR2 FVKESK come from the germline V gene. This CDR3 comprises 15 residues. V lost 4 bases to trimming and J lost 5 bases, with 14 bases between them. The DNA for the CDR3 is TGTGCCAGCAGCCCTTTGACAGGCGAGAATGAAAAACTGTTTTTT. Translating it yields CASSPLTGENEKLFF.

The CDR3 is CASSPLTSGADEQFF. CDR3 bases: TGTGCCAGCAGCCCACTGACTAGCGGGGCGGATGAGCAGTTCTTC. The chain recombines TRBV7-6 with TRBJ2-1, with 11 bases fitting TRBD2. The CDR3 spans 15 residues. Germline CDR1 and CDR2: SGHVS and FNYEAQ. The V segment lost 5 bases and the J segment 8 bases; nucleotides outside the gene matches: 8.

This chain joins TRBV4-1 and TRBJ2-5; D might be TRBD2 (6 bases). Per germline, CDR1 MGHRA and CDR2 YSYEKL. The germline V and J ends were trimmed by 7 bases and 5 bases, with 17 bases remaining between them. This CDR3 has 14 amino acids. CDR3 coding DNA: TGCGCCAGCACCACGAGGGACTGGGAGGAGACCCAGTACTTC. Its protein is CASTTRDWEETQYF.

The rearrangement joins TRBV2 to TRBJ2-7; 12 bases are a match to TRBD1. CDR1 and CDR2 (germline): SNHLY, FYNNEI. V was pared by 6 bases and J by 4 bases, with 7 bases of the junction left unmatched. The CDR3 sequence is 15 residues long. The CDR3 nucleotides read TGTGCCAGCAGGGATAGGGACAGGGGGCTGTACGAGCAGTACTTC. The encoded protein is CASRDRDRGLYEQYF.

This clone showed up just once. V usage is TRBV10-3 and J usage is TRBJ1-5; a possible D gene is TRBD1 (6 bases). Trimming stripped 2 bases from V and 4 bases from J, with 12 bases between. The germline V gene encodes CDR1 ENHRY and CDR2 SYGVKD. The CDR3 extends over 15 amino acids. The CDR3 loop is CAISEVSRGNQPQHF. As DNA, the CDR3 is TGTGCCATCAGTGAGGTCAGCAGGGGTAATCAGCCCCAGCATTTT.

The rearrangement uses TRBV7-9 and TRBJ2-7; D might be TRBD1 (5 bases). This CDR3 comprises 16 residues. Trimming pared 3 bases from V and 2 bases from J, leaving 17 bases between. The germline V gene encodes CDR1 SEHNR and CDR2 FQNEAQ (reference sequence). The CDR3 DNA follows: TGTGCCAGCAGCTTTTGGCAGGGTCCGTCTCCCTACGAGCAGTACTTC. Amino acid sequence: CASSFWQGPSPYEQYF.

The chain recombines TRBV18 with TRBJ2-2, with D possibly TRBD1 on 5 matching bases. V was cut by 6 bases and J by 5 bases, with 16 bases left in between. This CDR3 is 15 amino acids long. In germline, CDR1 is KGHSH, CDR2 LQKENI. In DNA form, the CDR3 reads TGTGCCAGCTCGCCCTACCAGGGCCGGACCGGGGAGCTGTTTTTT. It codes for CASSPYQGRTGELFF.

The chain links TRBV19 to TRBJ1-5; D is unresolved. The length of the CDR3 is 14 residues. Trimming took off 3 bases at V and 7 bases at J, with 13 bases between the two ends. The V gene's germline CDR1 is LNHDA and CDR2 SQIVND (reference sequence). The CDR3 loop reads CASSIRDEIQPQHF. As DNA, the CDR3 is TGTGCCAGTAGTATCCGGGATGAAATCCAGCCCCAGCATTTT.

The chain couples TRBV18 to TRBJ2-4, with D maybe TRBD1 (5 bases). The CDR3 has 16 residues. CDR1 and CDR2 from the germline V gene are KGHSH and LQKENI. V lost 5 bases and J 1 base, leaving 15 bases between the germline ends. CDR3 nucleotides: TGTGCCAGCTCAGCAACAAGGGGCAGGGCCAAAAACATTCAGTACTTC. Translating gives CASSATRGRAKNIQYF.